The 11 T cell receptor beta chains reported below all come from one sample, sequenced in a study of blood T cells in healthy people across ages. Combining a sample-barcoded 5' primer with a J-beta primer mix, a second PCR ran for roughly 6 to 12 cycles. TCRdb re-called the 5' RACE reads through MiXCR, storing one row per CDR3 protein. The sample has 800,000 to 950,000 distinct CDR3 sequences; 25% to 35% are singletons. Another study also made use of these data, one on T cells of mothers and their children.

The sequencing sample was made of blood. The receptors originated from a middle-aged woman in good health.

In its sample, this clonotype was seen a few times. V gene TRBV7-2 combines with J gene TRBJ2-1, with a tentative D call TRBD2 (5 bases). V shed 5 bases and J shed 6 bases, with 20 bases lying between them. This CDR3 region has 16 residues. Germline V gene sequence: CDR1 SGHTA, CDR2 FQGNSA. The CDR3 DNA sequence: TGTGCCAGCAGCCCCCCCGGCCAGCGGCAACCCAATGAGCAGTTCTTC. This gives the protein CASSPPGQRQPNEQFF.

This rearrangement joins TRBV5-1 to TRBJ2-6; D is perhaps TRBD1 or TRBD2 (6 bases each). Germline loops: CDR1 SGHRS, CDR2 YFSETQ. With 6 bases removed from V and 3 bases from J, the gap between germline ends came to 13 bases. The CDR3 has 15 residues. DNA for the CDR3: TGCGCCAGCACAAGGGGGGTGGATGGGGCCAACGTCCTGACTTTC. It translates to CASTRGVDGANVLTF.

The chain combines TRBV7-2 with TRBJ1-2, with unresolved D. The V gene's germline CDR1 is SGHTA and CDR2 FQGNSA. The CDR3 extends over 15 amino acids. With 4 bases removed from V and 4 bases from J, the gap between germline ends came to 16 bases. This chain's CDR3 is CASSSPQHAGYGYTF. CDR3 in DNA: TGTGCCAGCAGCTCACCTCAACACGCGGGCTATGGCTACACCTTC.

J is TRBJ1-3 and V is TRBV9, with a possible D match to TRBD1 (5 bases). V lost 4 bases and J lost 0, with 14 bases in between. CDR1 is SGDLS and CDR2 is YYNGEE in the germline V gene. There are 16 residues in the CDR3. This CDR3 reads CASSRTGGSSGNTIYF. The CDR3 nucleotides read TGTGCCAGCAGCCGCACGGGGGGAAGCTCTGGAAACACCATATATTTT. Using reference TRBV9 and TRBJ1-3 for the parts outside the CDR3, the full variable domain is DSGVTQTPKHLITATGQRVTLRCSPRSGDLSVYWYQQSLDQGLQFLIQYYNGEERAKGNILERFSAQQFPDLHSELNLSSLELGDSALYFCASSRTGGSSGNTIYFGEGSWLTVV.

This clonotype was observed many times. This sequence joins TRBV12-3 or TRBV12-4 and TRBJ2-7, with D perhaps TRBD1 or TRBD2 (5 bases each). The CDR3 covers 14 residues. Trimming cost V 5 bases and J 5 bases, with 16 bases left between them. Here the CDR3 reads CASSRGASYHEQYF. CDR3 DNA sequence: TGTGCCAGCAGTCGTGGGGCTAGCTACCACGAGCAGTACTTC.

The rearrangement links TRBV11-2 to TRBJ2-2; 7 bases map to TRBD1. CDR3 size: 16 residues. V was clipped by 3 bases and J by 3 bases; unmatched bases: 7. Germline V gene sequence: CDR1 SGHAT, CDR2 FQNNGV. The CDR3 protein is CASSLTAGGYTGELFF. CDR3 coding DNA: TGTGCCAGCAGCTTGACCGCAGGGGGTTACACCGGGGAGCTGTTTTTT.

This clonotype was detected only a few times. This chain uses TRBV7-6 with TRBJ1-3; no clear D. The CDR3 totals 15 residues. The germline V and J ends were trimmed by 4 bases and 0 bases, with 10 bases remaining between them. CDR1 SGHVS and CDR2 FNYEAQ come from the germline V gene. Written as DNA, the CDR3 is TGTGCCAGCAGCTGGGGTCGAGGCTCTGGAAACACCATATATTTT. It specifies CASSWGRGSGNTIYF. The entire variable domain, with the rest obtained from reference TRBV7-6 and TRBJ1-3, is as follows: GAGVSQSPRYKVTKRGQDVALRCDPISGHVSLYWYRQALGQGPEFLTYFNYEAQQDKSGLPNDRFSAERPEGSISTLTIQRTEQRDSAMYRCASSWGRGSGNTIYFGEGSWLTVV.

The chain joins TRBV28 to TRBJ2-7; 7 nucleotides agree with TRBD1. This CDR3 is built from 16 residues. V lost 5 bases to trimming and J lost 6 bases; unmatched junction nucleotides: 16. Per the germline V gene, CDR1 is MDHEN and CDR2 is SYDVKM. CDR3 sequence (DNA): TGTGCCAGCAGTCCGAAGGCCAGGGGGATTCGCTTCGAGCAGTACTTC. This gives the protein CASSPKARGIRFEQYF.

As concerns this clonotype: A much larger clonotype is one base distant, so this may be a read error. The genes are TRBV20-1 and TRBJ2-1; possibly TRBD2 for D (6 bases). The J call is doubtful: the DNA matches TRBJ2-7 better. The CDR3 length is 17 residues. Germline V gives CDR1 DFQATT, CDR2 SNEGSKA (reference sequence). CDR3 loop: CSARDGGGAASYNEQYF. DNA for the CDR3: TGCAGTGCTAGAGATGGAGGAGGGGCCGCCTCCTACAATGAGCAGTACTTC.

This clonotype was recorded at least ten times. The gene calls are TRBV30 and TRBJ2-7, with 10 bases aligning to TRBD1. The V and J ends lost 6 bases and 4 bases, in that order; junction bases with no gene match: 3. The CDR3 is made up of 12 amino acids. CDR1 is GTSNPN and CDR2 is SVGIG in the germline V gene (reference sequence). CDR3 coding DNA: TGTGCCTGCAGGGACAGGGGATACGAGCAGTACTTC. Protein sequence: CACRDRGYEQYF.

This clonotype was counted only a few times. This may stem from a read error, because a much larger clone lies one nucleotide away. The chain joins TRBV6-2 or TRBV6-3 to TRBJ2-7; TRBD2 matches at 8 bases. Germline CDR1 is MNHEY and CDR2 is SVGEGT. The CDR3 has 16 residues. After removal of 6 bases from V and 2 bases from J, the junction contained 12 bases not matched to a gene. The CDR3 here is CASRAGRGTLPYEQYF. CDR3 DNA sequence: TGTGCCAGCAGGGCCGGGAGGGGGACACTCCCCTACGAGCAGTACTTC.